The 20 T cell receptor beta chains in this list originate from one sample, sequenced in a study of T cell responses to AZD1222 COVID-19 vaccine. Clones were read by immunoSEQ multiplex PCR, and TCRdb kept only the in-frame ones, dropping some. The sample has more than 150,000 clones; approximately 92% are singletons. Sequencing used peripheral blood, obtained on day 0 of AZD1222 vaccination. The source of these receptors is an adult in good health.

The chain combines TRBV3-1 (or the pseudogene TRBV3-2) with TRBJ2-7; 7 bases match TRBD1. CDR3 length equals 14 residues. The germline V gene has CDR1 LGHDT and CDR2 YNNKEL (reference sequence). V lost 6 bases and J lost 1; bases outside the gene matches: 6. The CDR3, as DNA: TGTGCCAGCAGTCATCTGGACAGGTCCTACGAGCAGTACTTC. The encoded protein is CASSHLDRSYEQYF.

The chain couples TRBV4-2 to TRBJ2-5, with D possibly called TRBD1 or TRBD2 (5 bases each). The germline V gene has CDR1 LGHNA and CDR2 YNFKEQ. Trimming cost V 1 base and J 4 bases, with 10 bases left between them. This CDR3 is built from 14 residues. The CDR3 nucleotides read TGTGCCAGCAGCCAAGGGGGGAACCTAGAGACCCAGTACTTC. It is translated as CASSQGGNLETQYF.

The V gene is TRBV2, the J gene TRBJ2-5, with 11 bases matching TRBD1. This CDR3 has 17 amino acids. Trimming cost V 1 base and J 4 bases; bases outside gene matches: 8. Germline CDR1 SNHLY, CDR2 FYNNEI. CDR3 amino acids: CASSEEDRGLRLETQYF. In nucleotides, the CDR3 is TGTGCCAGCAGTGAAGAGGACAGGGGGCTTCGGCTAGAGACCCAGTACTTC.

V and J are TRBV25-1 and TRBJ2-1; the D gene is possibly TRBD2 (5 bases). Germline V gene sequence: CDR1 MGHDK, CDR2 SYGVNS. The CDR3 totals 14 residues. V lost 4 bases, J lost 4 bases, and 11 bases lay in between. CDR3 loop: CASSGPSSYNEQFF. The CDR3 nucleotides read TGTGCCAGCAGTGGTCCTAGCTCGTACAATGAGCAGTTCTTC.

CDR3 in amino acids: CASRAPGRTNTEAFF. The CDR3 coding sequence is TGTGCCAGCAGGGCCCCCGGACGGACGAACACTGAAGCTTTCTTT. V and J are TRBV6-5 and TRBJ1-1; D is undetermined. The CDR3 is 15 amino acids. CDR1 is MNHEY and CDR2 is SVGAGI in the germline V gene. V lost 6 bases and J 1 base, leaving 15 bases between the germline ends.

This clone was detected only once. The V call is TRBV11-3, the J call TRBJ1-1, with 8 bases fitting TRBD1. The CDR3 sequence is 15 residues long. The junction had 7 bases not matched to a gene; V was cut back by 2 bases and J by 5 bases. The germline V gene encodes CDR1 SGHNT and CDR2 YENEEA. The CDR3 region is CASSLSAGGGTEAFF. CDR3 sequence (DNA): TGTGCCAGCAGCTTAAGTGCAGGGGGCGGAACTGAAGCTTTCTTT.

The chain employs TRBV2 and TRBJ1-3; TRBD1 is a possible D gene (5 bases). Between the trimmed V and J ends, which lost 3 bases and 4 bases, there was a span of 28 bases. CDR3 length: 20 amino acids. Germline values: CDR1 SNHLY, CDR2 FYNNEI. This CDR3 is CASSDPRGGDISFRGNTIYF. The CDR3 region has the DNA TGTGCCAGCAGTGACCCACGGGGCGGTGACATATCATTTAGGGGAAACACCATATATTTT.

CDR3 coding DNA: TGTGCCAGCAGCACGAACCCAGGGGGTAGTGGAAACACCATATATTTT. As protein: CASSTNPGGSGNTIYF. The rearrangement joins TRBV11-2 to TRBJ1-3; 7 bases align to TRBD1. V trimming: 5 bases; J trimming: 3 bases; junction bases outside the gene matches: 10. The CDR3 is 16 residues long. Germline V gene data show CDR1 as SGHAT and CDR2 as FQNNGV.

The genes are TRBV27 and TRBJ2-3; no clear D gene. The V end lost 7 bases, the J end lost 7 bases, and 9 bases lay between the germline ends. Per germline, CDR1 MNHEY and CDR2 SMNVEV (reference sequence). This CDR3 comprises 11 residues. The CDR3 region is CASTFSNTQYF. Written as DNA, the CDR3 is TGTGCCAGCACCTTTTCGAATACGCAGTATTTT.

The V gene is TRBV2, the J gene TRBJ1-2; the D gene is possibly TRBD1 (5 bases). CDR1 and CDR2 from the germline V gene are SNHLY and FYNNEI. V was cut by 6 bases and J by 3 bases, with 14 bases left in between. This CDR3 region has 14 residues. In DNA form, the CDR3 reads TGTGCCAGCAGCCTTCTCAGGGAAGACTATGGCTACACCTTC. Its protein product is CASSLLREDYGYTF.

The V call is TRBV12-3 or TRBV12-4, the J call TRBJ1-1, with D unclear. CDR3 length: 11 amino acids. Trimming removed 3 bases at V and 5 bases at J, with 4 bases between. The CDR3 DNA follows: TGTGCCAGCAGTTTGGCAACTGAAGCTTTCTTT. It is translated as CASSLATEAFF.

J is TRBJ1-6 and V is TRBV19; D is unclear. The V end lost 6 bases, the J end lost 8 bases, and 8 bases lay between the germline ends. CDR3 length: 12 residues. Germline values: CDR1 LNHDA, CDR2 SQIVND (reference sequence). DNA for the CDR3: TGTGCCAGTAGCCGTATGGATTCACCCCTCCACTTT. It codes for CASSRMDSPLHF.

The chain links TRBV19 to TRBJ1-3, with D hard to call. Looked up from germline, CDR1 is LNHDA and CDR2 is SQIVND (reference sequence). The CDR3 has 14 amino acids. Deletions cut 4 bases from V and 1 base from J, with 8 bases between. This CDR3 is CASSNRDSGNTIYF. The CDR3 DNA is TGTGCCAGTAGTAATAGGGATTCTGGAAACACCATATATTTT.

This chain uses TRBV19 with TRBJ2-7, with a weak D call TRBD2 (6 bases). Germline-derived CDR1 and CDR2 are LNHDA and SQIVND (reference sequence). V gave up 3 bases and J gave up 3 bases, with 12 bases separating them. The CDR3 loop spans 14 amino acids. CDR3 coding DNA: TGTGCCAGTAGTATGTCCGGGGGTGGCTACGAGCAGTACTTC. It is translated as CASSMSGGGYEQYF.

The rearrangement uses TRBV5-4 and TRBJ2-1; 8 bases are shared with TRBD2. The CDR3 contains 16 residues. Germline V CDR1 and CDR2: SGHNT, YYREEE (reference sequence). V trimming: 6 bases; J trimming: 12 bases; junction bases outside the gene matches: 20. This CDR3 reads CASTLVGLGPQGGQFF. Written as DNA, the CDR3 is TGTGCCAGCACCCTGGTGGGACTAGGGCCTCAAGGCGGGCAGTTCTTC.

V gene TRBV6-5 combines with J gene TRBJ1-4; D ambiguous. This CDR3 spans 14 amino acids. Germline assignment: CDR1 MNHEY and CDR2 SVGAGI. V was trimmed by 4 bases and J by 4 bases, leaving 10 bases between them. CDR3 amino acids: CASSFGRINEKLFF. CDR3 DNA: TGTGCCAGCAGTTTCGGACGGATTAATGAAAAACTGTTTTTT.

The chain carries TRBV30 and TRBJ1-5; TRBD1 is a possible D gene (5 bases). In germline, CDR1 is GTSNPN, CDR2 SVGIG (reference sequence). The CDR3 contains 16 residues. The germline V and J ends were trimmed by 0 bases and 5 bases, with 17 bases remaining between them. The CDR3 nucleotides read TGTGCCTGGAGTGTAGGGGTCAGGAGGCCGTATCAGCCCCAGCATTTT. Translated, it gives CAWSVGVRRPYQPQHF.

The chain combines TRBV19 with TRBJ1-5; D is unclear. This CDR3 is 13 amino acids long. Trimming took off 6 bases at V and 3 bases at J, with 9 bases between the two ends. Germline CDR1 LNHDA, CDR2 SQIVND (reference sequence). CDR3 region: CASSIGDNQPQHF. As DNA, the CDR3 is TGTGCCAGTAGCATCGGGGACAATCAGCCCCAGCATTTT. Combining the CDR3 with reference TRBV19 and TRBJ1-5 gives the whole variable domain DGGITQSPKYLFRKEGQNVTLSCEQNLNHDAMYWYRQDPGQGLRLIYYSQIVNDFQKGDIAEGYSVSREKKESFPLTVTSAQKNPTAFYLCASSIGDNQPQHFGDGTRLSIL.

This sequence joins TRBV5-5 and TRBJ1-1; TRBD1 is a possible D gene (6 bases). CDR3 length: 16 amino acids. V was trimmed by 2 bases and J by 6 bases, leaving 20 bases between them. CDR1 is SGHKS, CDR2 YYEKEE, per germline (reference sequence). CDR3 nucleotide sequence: TGTGCCAGCAGCTTTGTCTACAGGGTCGGAGGGTCTGAAGCTTTCTTT. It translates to CASSFVYRVGGSEAFF.

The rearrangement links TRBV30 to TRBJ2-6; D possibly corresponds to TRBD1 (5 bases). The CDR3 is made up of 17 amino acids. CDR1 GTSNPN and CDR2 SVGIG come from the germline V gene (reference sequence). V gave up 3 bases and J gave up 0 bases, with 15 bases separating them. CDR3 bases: TGTGCCTGGAGCGTCCGGCTCAGGGTCTCTGGGGCCAACGTCCTGACTTTC. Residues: CAWSVRLRVSGANVLTF.